The clone carrying this T cell receptor beta chain was seen a handful of times. Its target is unknown. The entry originates in a study of CD8 T cells in ankylosing spondylitis. Study-wide results and limits: Typical of ankylosing spondylitis blood, it appeared, was a TCR beta motif of several highly homologous variants. Past studies reported some motif variants in reactive arthritis synovial fluid and blood. The clones that were linked to disease were reported to be significantly enriched in matched synovial fluid samples from ankylosing spondylitis patients. Disease-associated clonotypes exhibited CD8+ identity and were relatively infrequent in peripheral blood.

With molecular barcodes, quantitative 5'-RACE was used to make the TCR beta libraries. TCRdb fed the 5' RACE reads into MiXCR, producing one record per CDR3 protein. Of about 460,000 distinct CDR3 sequences detected, under 5.5% appear once; the ten largest clones hold roughly 3.5%. With 1 base removed from V and 8 bases from J, the gap between germline ends came to 14 bases. In germline, CDR1 is SEHNR, CDR2 FQNEAQ (reference sequence). The CDR3 extends over 15 amino acids. This clonotype was sampled from a male donor with ankylosing spondylitis. Sequencing was performed on blood, either unsorted or a sorted T cell fraction (not recorded which). The chain combines TRBV7-9 with TRBJ1-4, with no clear D. The CDR3 sequence is CASSLGQAAGEKLFF. The CDR3 DNA sequence: TGTGCCAGCAGCTTAGGGCAGGCAGCTGGAGAAAAACTGTTTTTT.